The TCR beta chain under discussion was sequenced for a study of CD8+ T cells in alopecia areata. Concerning this clone itself: Its antigen is unidentified.

cDNA reverse transcribed from extracted RNA served as the sequencing template. TCRdb keeps only in-frame clones here, not all; method: immunoSEQ multiplex PCR. The sample includes 150,000 to 200,000 clones, approximately 57% of them seen just once. The germline CDR1 and CDR2 sequences are SQVTM and ANQGSEA. Trimming took off 6 bases at V and 0 bases at J, with 8 bases between the two ends. The CDR3 spans 13 residues. General study results and limits: Scalp clonality decreased significantly with tofacitinib, and so did expanded CD8+ clones among the top 100. A large proportion of expanded lesional clones were detected persisting in scalp and blood during tofacitinib. Lesional scalp displayed greater clonality than normal scalp, most notably in alopecia totalis/universalis.

Treatment given: oral pan-JAK inhibitor, 5-10 mg twice daily. The V call is TRBV29-1, the J call TRBJ2-2; the D gene could be TRBD1 or TRBD2 (5 bases each). The sequenced sample was CD4+ T cells sorted from blood, obtained at week 24, from a patient treated with tofacitinib. The TCR originated in a human donor with alopecia areata. CDR3 sequence reads: CSVEGTNTGELFF. The CDR3 nucleotides are TGCAGCGTCGAGGGGACGAACACCGGGGAGCTGTTTTTT.